Listed here are 21 T cell receptor beta chains from one sample, sequenced in a study of T cells in Graves' hyperthyroidism and ophthalmopathy. From RNA transcripts, TCR beta CDR3 regions were amplified. First-round RT-PCR of the TCR CDR3 relied on the HTBI primer set. TCRdb reanalysed the multiplex PCR reads using MiXCR and keeps one entry per CDR3 protein. In the table there are hundreds of thousands of distinct CDR3 sequences, roughly 18% of which are singletons. Sequencing used blood. Receptors were obtained from a woman between 18 and 29 years old with Graves' ophthalmopathy.

The table lists this clonotype with many counts. V and J are TRBV18 and TRBJ1-2; no reliable D call. The CDR3 runs to 15 residues. Germline V gene lookup returns CDR1 KGHSH and CDR2 LQKENI. Trimming pared 6 bases from V and 6 bases from J, leaving 20 bases between. In DNA form, the CDR3 reads TGTGCCAGCTCCCCTAGGGCACCGACGTACCATGGCTACACCTTC. It encodes CASSPRAPTYHGYTF.

This chain uses TRBV6-1 with TRBJ1-2; no reliable D call. Germline-derived CDR1 and CDR2 are MNHNS and SASEGT. Trimming stripped 6 bases from V and 0 bases from J, with 8 bases between. CDR3 length: 13 amino acids. The CDR3 DNA is TGTGCCAGCAGACTTGTTTCTAACTATGGCTACACCTTC. Translation: CASRLVSNYGYTF.

There are many counts of this clonotype. The chain joins TRBV6-4 to TRBJ2-3, with TRBD2 as a possible D gene (6 bases). CDR3 length: 14 residues. V was shortened by 8 bases and J by 5 bases, with 17 bases between the two germline ends. Germline V gene sequence: CDR1 MRHNA, CDR2 SNTAGT. The CDR3 nucleotides are TGTGCCAGCCGGGCTAGCGAGAACGTAGATACGCAGTATTTT. Its translation: CASRASENVDTQYF.

This clonotype showed up many times. The chain uses TRBV11-2 and TRBJ2-1; D might be TRBD1 or TRBD2, each matching 6 bases. Germline CDR1 SGHAT, CDR2 FQNNGV. V was pared by 5 bases and J by 7 bases, with 15 bases between. The CDR3 is 14 residues long. The CDR3 DNA follows: TGTGCCAGCAGCCGGGGGCTAGGGATGAATGAGCAGTTCTTC. Its protein is CASSRGLGMNEQFF.

This clonotype was seen repeatedly, ten times or more. The chain joins TRBV12-3 or TRBV12-4 to TRBJ2-7; TRBD1 aligns across 11 bases. With V trimmed by 7 bases and J by 7 bases, 6 bases remained unmatched. The CDR3 spans 13 residues. This chain's CDR3 is CASTKDRGLEQYF. The CDR3 bases are TGTGCCAGCACCAAGGACAGGGGGCTTGAGCAGTACTTC.

This clonotype showed up just a few times. This sequence joins TRBV4-2 and TRBJ2-7; D is uncertain. This CDR3 spans 13 amino acids. V was clipped by 4 bases and J by 5 bases, with 12 bases between them. Germline CDR1 and CDR2: LGHNA and YNFKEQ. CDR3 DNA sequence: TGTGCCAGCAGCCTAACCCGGATCCACGAGCAGTACTTC. It codes for CASSLTRIHEQYF.

This clonotype came up many times. The V gene is TRBV20-1, the J gene TRBJ2-1, with D perhaps matching TRBD1 or TRBD2 (5 bases each). The V end lost 5 bases, the J end lost 10 bases, and 18 bases lay between the germline ends. The CDR3 extends over 13 amino acids. The V gene's germline CDR1 is DFQATT and CDR2 SNEGSKA (reference sequence). The chain's CDR3 is CSARGTDLLEQFF. CDR3 bases: TGCAGTGCTCGTGGGACCGACCTTCTCGAGCAGTTCTTC.

This chain joins TRBV29-1 and TRBJ1-1, with D possibly being TRBD1 (6 bases). This CDR3 region has 13 residues. V lost 7 bases and J lost 3, with 15 bases in between. Germline V gene sequence: CDR1 SQVTM, CDR2 ANQGSEA. CDR3 coding DNA: TGCAGCGCAGGCCTGGGGGCGGACACTGAAGCTTTCTTT. Encoded protein: CSAGLGADTEAFF.

There are many counts of this clonotype. The chain links TRBV20-1 to TRBJ2-3; 7 bases are a match to TRBD2. This CDR3 is built from 16 residues. Germline V gene sequence: CDR1 DFQATT, CDR2 SNEGSKA (reference sequence). V shed 1 base, J shed 1 base, and the junction held 8 bases outside the gene matches. The CDR3 loop is CSARGGASGRTDTQYF. CDR3 coding DNA: TGCAGTGCTAGAGGTGGGGCTAGCGGACGCACAGATACGCAGTATTTT.

V is TRBV5-1 and J is TRBJ2-1; 7 bases are a match to TRBD2. Trimming took 0 bases from V and 5 from J; bases not matched to a gene: 14. CDR3 length equals 18 residues. Germline assignment: CDR1 SGHRS and CDR2 YFSETQ. The CDR3, as DNA: TGCGCCAGCAGCTTGGAGGCGGGAGAATCCCTTAAAGACAATGAGCAGTTCTTC. Translating gives CASSLEAGESLKDNEQFF.

This clonotype was counted a few times. Possible read error: a much larger clone is one base away. V usage is TRBV28 and J usage is TRBJ2-5; the D is unclear. The germline gives CDR1 MDHEN, CDR2 SYDVKM. This CDR3 region has 12 residues. The V and J ends lost 5 bases and 4 bases respectively, with 8 bases between them. This CDR3 is CASSPPPETQYF. The CDR3 DNA follows: TGTGCCAGCAGTCCCCCTCCAGAGACCCAGTACTTC.

This clonotype was detected many times. The V gene is TRBV27, the J gene TRBJ2-2; 7 nucleotides align to TRBD2. CDR3 length: 16 amino acids. V dropped 4 bases and J dropped 1; count of bases not matched to a gene: 6. The germline V gene encodes CDR1 MNHEY and CDR2 SMNVEV (reference sequence). The CDR3 nucleotides read TGTGCCAGCAGTTCGACGACTAGCAAGAACACCGGGGAGCTGTTTTTT. It yields the protein CASSSTTSKNTGELFF.

This clonotype was seen many times. The rearrangement joins TRBV7-9 to TRBJ2-1; D is perhaps TRBD2 (5 bases). V dropped 6 bases and J dropped 6 bases, with 15 bases sitting between them. Germline V gene sequence: CDR1 SEHNR, CDR2 FQNEAQ (reference sequence). The CDR3 loop spans 14 amino acids. CDR3 sequence reads: CASRSEGGFNEQFF. CDR3 bases: TGTGCCAGCAGGTCAGAAGGCGGGTTCAATGAGCAGTTCTTC.

The J gene is TRBJ1-1, the V gene TRBV7-9; a weak D match, TRBD1 (5 bases). This CDR3 region has 14 residues. Trimming removed 1 base from V and 6 bases from J, with 12 bases in between. Germline values: CDR1 SEHNR, CDR2 FQNEAQ (reference sequence). CDR3 region: CASSLVRQRAEAFF. The CDR3 region has the DNA TGTGCCAGCAGCTTAGTTCGACAGAGGGCTGAAGCTTTCTTT.

This rearrangement joins TRBV7-2 to TRBJ2-1; 7 nucleotides match TRBD2. The junction had 4 bases not matched to a gene; V was cut back by 2 bases and J by 0 bases. The CDR3 spans 16 residues. Looked up from germline, CDR1 is SGHTA and CDR2 is FQGNSA. Here the CDR3 DNA reads TGTGCCAGCAGCTTATTAGCGGGCAACTCCTACAATGAGCAGTTCTTC. Protein product: CASSLLAGNSYNEQFF.

In its sample, this clonotype was seen many times. V is TRBV11-2 and J is TRBJ2-1; D is undetermined. Between the trimmed V and J ends, which lost 3 bases and 5 bases, there was a span of 5 bases. Germline CDR1 SGHAT, CDR2 FQNNGV. This CDR3 spans 12 amino acids. The CDR3 loop reads CASSLGNNEQFF. DNA of the CDR3: TGTGCCAGCAGCTTGGGGAACAATGAGCAGTTCTTC.

This clonotype was recorded at least ten times. The chain is built from TRBV7-2 and TRBJ1-1, with D possibly TRBD1 on 5 matching bases. With 5 bases removed from V and 10 bases from J, the gap between germline ends came to 14 bases. Looked up from germline, CDR1 is SGHTA and CDR2 is FQGNSA. This CDR3 comprises 12 residues. For the CDR3, the DNA is TGTGCCAGCAGCATGGGACCAAAGGTAGCTTTCTTT. Residues: CASSMGPKVAFF.

This clonotype was recorded many times. The chain couples TRBV5-1 to TRBJ2-2; no clear D gene. This CDR3 is 14 amino acids long. CDR1 SGHRS and CDR2 YFSETQ come from the germline V gene. V was cut by 4 bases and J by 6 bases, with 13 bases left in between. CDR3 protein: CASSQDAGAGELFF. As DNA, the CDR3 is TGCGCCAGCAGCCAGGACGCTGGGGCCGGGGAGCTGTTTTTT.

This clonotype was found a few times. J is TRBJ1-1 and V is TRBV29-1; no clear D gene. Germline loops: CDR1 SQVTM, CDR2 ANQGSEA. Trimming stripped 7 bases from V and 2 bases from J, with 8 bases between. This CDR3 has 11 amino acids. CDR3: CSELSNTEAFF. The CDR3 DNA sequence: TGCAGCGAACTATCCAACACTGAAGCTTTCTTT.

V usage is TRBV7-9 and J usage is TRBJ2-1; TRBD2 is a possible D gene (5 bases). V dropped 3 bases and J dropped 5 bases, with 17 bases sitting between them. Germline assignment: CDR1 SEHNR and CDR2 FQNEAQ (reference sequence). The CDR3 has 16 amino acids. For the CDR3, the DNA is TGTGCCAGCAGCTTCCCCCGAGGAGGTTCCAACAATGAGCAGTTCTTC. Translating it yields CASSFPRGGSNNEQFF.

This clonotype was observed a few times. This may come from a read error, since a much larger clone is one base off. The V gene is TRBV28, the J gene TRBJ2-7, with 11 nucleotides matching TRBD2. Germline loops: CDR1 MDHEN, CDR2 SYDVKM. The CDR3 runs to 15 residues. The CDR3 DNA is TGTGCCAGCAGCTTATACACTAGCGGGAGTAGCGAGCAGTACTTC. This gives the protein CASSLYTSGSSEQYF.